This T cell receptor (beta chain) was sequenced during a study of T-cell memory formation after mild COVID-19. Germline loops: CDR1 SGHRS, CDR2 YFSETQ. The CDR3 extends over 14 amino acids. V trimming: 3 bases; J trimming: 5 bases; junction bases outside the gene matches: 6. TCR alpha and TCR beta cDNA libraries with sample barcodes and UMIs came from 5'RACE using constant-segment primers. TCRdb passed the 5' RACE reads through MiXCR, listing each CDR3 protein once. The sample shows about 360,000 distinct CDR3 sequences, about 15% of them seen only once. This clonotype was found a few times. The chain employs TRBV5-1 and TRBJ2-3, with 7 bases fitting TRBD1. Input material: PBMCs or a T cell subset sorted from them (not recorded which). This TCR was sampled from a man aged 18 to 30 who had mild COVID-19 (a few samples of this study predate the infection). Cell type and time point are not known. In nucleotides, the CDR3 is TGCGCCAGCAGCTCGGGACAGCCCATAGATACGCAGTATTTT. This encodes CASSSGQPIDTQYF.